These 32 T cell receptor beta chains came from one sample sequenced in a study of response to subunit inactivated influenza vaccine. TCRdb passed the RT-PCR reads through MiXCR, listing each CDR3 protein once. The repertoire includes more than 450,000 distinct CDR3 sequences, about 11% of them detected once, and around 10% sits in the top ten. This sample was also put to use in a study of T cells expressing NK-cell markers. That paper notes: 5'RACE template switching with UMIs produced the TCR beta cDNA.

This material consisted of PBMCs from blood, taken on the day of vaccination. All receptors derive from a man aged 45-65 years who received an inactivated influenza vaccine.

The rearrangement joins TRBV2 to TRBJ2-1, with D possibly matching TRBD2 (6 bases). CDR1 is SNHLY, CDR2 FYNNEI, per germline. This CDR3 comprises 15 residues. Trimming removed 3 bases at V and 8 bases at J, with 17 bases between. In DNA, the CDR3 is TGTGCCAGCAGTGAGATGTTAGCCCGCGGGGATGAGCAGTTCTTC. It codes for CASSEMLARGDEQFF.

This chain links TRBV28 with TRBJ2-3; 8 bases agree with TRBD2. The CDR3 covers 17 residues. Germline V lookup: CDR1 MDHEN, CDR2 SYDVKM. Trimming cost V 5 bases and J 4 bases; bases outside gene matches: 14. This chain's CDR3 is CASSPNLGRGAADTQYF. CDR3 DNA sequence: TGTGCCAGCAGTCCAAATTTGGGGCGGGGGGCCGCAGATACGCAGTATTTT.

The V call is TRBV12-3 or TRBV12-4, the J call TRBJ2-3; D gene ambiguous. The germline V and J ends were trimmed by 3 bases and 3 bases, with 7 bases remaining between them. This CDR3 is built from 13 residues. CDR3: CASSFLETDTQYF. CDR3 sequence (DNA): TGTGCCAGCAGTTTCTTGGAAACAGATACGCAGTATTTT.

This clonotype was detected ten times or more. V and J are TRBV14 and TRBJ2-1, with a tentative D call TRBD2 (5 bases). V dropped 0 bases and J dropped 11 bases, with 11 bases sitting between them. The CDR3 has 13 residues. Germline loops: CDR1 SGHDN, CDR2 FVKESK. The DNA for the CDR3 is TGTGCCAGCAGCCAAGATACGGCGGGTAAGCAGTTCTTC. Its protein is CASSQDTAGKQFF.

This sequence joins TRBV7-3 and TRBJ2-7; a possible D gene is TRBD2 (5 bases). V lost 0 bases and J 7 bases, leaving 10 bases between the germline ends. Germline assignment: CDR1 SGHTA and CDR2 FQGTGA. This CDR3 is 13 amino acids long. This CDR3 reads CASSLTTTGEQYF. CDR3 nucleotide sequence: TGTGCCAGCAGCTTAACCACCACGGGAGAGCAGTACTTC.

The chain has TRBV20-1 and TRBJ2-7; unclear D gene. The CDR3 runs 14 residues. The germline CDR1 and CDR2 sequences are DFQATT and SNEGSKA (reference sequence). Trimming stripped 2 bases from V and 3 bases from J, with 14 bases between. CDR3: CSARPALHNYEQYF. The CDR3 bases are TGCAGTGCTAGACCCGCCCTACATAACTACGAGCAGTACTTC.

The CDR3 coding sequence is TGTGCCAGCAGGACGGGACAGGGCCCTTATGGCTACACCTTC. Translated, it gives CASRTGQGPYGYTF. The gene calls are TRBV7-9 and TRBJ1-2; 9 bases agree with TRBD1. The CDR3 runs to 14 residues. From germline, CDR1 is SEHNR and CDR2 FQNEAQ (reference sequence). With 6 bases clipped from V and 5 bases from J, the junction kept 7 bases outside the gene matches.

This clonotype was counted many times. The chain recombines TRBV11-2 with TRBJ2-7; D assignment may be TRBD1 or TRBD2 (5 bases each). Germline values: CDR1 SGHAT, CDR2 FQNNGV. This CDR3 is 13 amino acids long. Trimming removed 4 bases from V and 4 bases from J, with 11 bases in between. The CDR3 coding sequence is TGTGCCAGCAGCTCCCGGGACGGATACGAGCAGTACTTC. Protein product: CASSSRDGYEQYF.

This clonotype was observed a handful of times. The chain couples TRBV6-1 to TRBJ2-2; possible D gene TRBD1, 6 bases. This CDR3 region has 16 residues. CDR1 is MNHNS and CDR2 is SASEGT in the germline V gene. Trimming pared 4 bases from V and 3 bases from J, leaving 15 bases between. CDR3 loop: CASSVDRTADTGELFF. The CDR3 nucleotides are TGTGCCAGCAGTGTCGATAGGACAGCCGACACCGGGGAGCTGTTTTTT.

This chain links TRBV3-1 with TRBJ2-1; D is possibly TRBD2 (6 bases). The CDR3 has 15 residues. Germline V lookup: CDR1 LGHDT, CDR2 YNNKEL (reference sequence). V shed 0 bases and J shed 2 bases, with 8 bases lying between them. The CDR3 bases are TGTGCCAGCAGCCAAGACGGCGGGGCCTACAATGAGCAGTTCTTC. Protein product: CASSQDGGAYNEQFF.

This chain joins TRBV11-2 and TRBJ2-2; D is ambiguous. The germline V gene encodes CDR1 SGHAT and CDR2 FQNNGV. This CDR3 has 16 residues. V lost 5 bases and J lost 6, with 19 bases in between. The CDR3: CASSRISRTVSGELFF. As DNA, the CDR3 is TGTGCCAGCAGCCGTATTTCCCGGACGGTCTCCGGGGAGCTGTTTTTT.

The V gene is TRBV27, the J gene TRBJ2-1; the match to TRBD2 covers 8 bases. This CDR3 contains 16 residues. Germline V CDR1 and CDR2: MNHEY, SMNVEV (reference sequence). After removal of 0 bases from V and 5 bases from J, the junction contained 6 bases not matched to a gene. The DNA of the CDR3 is TGTGCCAGCAGTTTATCAGCGGGAGATAAGAACAATGAGCAGTTCTTC. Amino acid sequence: CASSLSAGDKNNEQFF.

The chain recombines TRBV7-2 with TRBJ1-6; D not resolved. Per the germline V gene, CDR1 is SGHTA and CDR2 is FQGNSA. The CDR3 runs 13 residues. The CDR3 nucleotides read TGTGGAGGCCGGAGCTCCTATAATTCACCCCTCCACTTT. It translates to CGGRSSYNSPLHF.

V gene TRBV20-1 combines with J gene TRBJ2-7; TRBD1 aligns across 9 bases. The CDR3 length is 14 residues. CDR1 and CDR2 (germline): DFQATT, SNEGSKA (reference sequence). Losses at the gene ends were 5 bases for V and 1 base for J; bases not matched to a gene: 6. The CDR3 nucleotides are TGCAGTGCTCGTAGGACAGGGGCTTCCTACGAGCAGTACTTC. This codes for CSARRTGASYEQYF.

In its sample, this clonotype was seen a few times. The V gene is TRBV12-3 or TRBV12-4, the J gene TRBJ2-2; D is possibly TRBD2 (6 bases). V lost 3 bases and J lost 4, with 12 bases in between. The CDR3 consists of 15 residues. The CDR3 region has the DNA TGTGCCAGCAGTTTGAAGCAGGGAGGCACCGGGGAGCTGTTTTTT. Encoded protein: CASSLKQGGTGELFF.

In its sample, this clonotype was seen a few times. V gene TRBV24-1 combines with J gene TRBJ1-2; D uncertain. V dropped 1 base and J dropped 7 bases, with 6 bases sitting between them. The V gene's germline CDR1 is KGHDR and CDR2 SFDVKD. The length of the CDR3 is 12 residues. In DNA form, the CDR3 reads TGTGCCACCAGTGATTTTAGCCGTGGCTACACCTTC. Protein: CATSDFSRGYTF.

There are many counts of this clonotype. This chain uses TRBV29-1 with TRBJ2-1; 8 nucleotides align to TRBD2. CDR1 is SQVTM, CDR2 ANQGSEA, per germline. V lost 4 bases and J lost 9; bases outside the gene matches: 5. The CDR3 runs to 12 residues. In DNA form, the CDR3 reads TGCAGCGTTGCCCGGGAGGGAAGTGAGCAGTTCTTC. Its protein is CSVAREGSEQFF.

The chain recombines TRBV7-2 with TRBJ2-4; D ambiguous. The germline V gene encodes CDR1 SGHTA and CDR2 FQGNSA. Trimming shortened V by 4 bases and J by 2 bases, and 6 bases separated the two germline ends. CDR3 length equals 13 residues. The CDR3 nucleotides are TGTGCCAGCAGCTACGCTACCAAAAACATTCAGTACTTC. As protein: CASSYATKNIQYF.

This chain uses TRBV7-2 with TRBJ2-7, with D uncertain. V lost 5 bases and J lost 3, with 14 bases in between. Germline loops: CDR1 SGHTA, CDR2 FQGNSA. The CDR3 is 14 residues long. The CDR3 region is CASSQPGRNYEQYF. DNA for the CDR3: TGTGCCAGCAGCCAACCGGGCAGAAACTACGAGCAGTACTTC.

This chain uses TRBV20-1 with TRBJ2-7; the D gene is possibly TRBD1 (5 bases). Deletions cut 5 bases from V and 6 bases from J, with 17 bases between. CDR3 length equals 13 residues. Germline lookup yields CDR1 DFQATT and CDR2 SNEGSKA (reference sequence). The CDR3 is CSALTGRSSEQYF. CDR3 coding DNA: TGCAGTGCTCTAACAGGCAGATCATCCGAGCAGTACTTC.

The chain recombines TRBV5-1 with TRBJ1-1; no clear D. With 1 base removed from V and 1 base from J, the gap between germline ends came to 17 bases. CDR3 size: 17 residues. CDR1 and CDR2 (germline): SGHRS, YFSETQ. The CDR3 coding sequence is TGCGCCAGCAGCTTGAGGCCCCAGAGCGGAGGGAACACTGAAGCTTTCTTT. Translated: CASSLRPQSGGNTEAFF.

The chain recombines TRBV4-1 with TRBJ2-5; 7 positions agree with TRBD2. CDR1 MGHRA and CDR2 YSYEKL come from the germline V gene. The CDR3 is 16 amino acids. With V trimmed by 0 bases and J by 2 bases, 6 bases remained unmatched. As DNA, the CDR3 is TGCGCCAGCAGCCAAGAAGCCGGGGGACTACAAGAGACCCAGTACTTC. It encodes CASSQEAGGLQETQYF.

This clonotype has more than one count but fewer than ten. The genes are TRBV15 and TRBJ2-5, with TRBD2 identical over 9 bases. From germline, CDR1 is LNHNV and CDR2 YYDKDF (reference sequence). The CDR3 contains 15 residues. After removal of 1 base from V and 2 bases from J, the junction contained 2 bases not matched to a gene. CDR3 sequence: CATSRGGGVQETQYF. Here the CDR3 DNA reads TGTGCCACCAGCAGAGGCGGGGGGGTTCAAGAGACCCAGTACTTC. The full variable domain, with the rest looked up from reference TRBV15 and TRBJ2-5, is DAMVIQNPRYQVTQFGKPVTLSCSQTLNHNVMYWYQQKSSQAPKLLFHYYDKDFNNEADTPDNFQSRRPNTSFCFLDIRSPGLGDTAMYLCATSRGGGVQETQYFGPGTRLLVL.

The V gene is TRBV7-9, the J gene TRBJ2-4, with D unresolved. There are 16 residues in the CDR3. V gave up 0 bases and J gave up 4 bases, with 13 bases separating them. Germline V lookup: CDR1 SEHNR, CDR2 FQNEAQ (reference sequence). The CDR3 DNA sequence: TGTGCCAGCAGCTTAGCTGGCAGCGATACTAAAAACATTCAGTACTTC. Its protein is CASSLAGSDTKNIQYF.

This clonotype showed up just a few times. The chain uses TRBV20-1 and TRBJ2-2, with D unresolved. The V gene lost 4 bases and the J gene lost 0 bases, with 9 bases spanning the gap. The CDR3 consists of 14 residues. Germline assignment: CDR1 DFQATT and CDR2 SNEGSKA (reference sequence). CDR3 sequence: CSAISTTNTGELFF. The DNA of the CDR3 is TGCAGTGCTATAAGCACTACGAACACCGGGGAGCTGTTTTTT.

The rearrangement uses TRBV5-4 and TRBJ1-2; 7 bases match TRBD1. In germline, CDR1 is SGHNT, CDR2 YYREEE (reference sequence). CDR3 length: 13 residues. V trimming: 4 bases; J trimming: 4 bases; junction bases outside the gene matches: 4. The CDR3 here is CASSDRVGYGYTF. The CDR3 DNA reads TGTGCCAGCAGCGACAGGGTGGGCTATGGCTACACCTTC.

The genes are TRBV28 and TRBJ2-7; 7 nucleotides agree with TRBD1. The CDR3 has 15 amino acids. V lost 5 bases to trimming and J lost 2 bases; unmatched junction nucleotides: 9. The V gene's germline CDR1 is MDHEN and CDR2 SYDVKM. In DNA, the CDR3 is TGTGCCAGCAGTATGCCGCGGCAGGGGGCCTACGAGCAGTACTTC. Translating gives CASSMPRQGAYEQYF.

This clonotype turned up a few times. In DNA form, the CDR3 reads TGTGCCAGCAGCTTAGGGCGGGGGACCAACACCGGGGAGCTGTTTTTT. Protein: CASSLGRGTNTGELFF. The rearrangement uses TRBV11-2 and TRBJ2-2; 7 bases agree with TRBD2. CDR1 and CDR2 from the germline V gene are SGHAT and FQNNGV. V gave up 1 base and J gave up 2 bases; unmatched junction bases: 4. The CDR3 totals 16 residues.

The CDR3 DNA sequence: TGCGCCAGCAGCTCGGCAGGGATCGGGGAGCTGTTTTTT. Translated: CASSSAGIGELFF. J is TRBJ2-2 and V is TRBV5-1; possible D gene TRBD1, 5 bases. Looked up from germline, CDR1 is SGHRS and CDR2 is YFSETQ. This CDR3 has 13 amino acids. V gave up 3 bases and J gave up 7 bases, with 10 bases separating them.

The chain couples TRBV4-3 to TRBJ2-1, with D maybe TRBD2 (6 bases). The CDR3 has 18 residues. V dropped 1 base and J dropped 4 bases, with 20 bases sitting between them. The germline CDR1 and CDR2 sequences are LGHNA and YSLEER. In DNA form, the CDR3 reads TGCGCCAGCAGCCAAGGCCCCGGGACTCAAAACCCTTACAATGAGCAGTTCTTC. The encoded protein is CASSQGPGTQNPYNEQFF.

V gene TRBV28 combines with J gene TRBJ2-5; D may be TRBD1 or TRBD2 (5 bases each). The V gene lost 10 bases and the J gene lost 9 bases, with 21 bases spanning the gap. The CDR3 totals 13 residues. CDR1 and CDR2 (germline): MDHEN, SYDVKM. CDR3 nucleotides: TGTGCCACCGGTCGGGGACGGAGCAAAGCCCAGTACTTC. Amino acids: CATGRGRSKAQYF.

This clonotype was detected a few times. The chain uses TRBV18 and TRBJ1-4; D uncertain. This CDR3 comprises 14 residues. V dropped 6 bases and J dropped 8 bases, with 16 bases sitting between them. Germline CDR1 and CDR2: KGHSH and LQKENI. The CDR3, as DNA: TGTGCCAGCTCGTTCGGTCGGGGAAGAGAAAAACTGTTTTTT. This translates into CASSFGRGREKLFF.